This T cell receptor (beta chain) came from a study of CD8+ T cells in alopecia areata. Study in general: A regimen of oral tofacitinib, 5 to 10 mg twice daily, was given to treated patients.

Indicated treatment: oral pan-JAK inhibitor, 5-10 mg twice daily. It was cDNA, reverse transcribed from extracted RNA, that served as the sequencing template. The repertoire was sequenced with immunoSEQ multiplex PCR; TCRdb's copy has only in-frame clones and lacks some. Among around 150,000 clones listed, around 82% were seen once. For this clone: What it binds is not known.

Germline V CDR1 and CDR2: SGHNT, YYREEE (reference sequence). V was trimmed by 2 bases and J by 15 bases, leaving 15 bases between them. The CDR3 is 12 residues long. Overall study findings and caveats: Lesional tissue from the scalp (especially in alopecia totalis/universalis) showed higher clonality than normal scalp. It was less clear whether patients shared TCRs than it was in mice, possibly because of HLA.

The source of this sequence is a human donor with alopecia areata. The chain recombines TRBV5-4 with TRBJ2-1; D not resolved. Sequencing used CD8+ T cells sorted from blood, obtained at week 4, from a patient treated with tofacitinib. The CDR3 loop reads CASSLGVETWFF. The CDR3 DNA is TGTGCCAGCAGCTTAGGCGTAGAAACTTGGTTCTTC.